This T cell receptor beta chain was documented in a study of blood T cell repertoires in COVID-19. Study at large: The United States, Italy and Spain supplied acute and convalescent COVID-19 samples. Sample material is recorded as cDNA or gDNA derived from T cells, B-cell-depleted T cells, or PBMCs.

Original data processing: Estimation of nucleated cell counts relied on the amplification of reference gene primers. The data were produced by immunoSEQ multiplex PCR, yet TCRdb's version contains in-frame clones alone and is incomplete. The D gene and trimming were derived from the DNA, and the V and J assignments and clone size from that table. The sample contains 65,000 to 80,000 clones, 80% to 90% of which appear only once. The CDR3 runs to 14 residues. With 5 bases removed from V and 0 bases from J, the gap between germline ends came to 8 bases. Germline V gene data show CDR1 as MNHEY and CDR2 as SVGEGT.

The genes are TRBV6-2 or TRBV6-3 and TRBJ2-1; the D gene is possibly TRBD2 (5 bases). This receptor was obtained from a man aged 45-65 years with active COVID-19. The sequenced sample consisted of peripheral blood. The chain's CDR3 is CASSRDSSYNEQFF. The DNA of the CDR3 is TGTGCCAGCAGTCGGGATAGCTCCTACAATGAGCAGTTCTTC.